The 24 T cell receptor beta chains given below trace back to one sample, sequenced in a study of blood T cell repertoires in COVID-19. Clones were sequenced by immunoSEQ multiplex PCR, and TCRdb holds only the in-frame ones, with some missing. Altogether 55,000 to 65,000 clones are present, approximately 80% being singletons, with the ten largest covering over 25%. The sequenced sample was peripheral blood. These receptors all stem from a man between 60 and 70 years old with COVID-19, enrolled during active disease.

This clone was seen just once. This chain links TRBV7-2 with TRBJ2-2; 11 nucleotides match TRBD2. Trimming removed 0 bases from V and 5 bases from J; junction bases left unmatched: 5. The germline V gene has CDR1 SGHTA and CDR2 FQGNSA. The CDR3 totals 17 residues. The CDR3 loop is CASSLASGRARTGELFF. The CDR3 DNA sequence: TGTGCCAGCAGCTTAGCTAGCGGGAGGGCCCGGACCGGGGAGCTGTTTTTT.

The gene calls are TRBV11-3 and TRBJ2-2, with TRBD1 as a possible D gene (5 bases). This CDR3 region has 13 residues. V was shortened by 10 bases and J by 4 bases, with 13 bases between the two germline ends. Germline values: CDR1 SGHNT, CDR2 YENEEA. Here the CDR3 DNA reads TGTGCCACTTCGACAGCGATCACCGGGGAGCTGTTTTTT. Its protein is CATSTAITGELFF.

The chain recombines TRBV5-6 with TRBJ1-6, with 7 bases lining up with TRBD1. Germline V gene sequence: CDR1 SGHDT, CDR2 YYEEEE. The CDR3 contains 14 residues. The J segment lost 7 bases and the V segment lost 1 base, leaving 2 bases of the junction unmatched. This CDR3 is CASSLRRGNSPLHF. The CDR3 nucleotides are TGTGCCAGCAGCTTGCGCAGGGGGAATTCACCCCTCCACTTT.

This sequence joins TRBV27 and TRBJ2-1; 8 nucleotides match TRBD1. With V trimmed by 6 bases and J by 3 bases, 10 bases remained unmatched. The CDR3 runs 16 residues. Germline CDR1 reads MNHEY; CDR2 reads SMNVEV (reference sequence). The CDR3 is CASSRQGPTIYNEQFF. CDR3 DNA: TGTGCCAGCAGCAGACAGGGGCCTACCATCTACAATGAGCAGTTCTTC.

CDR3 sequence: CASSSQSGRANEQFF. As DNA, the CDR3 is TGTGCCAGCAGCTCCCAAAGCGGGAGGGCTAATGAGCAGTTCTTC. The chain employs TRBV5-4 and TRBJ2-1; 10 bases match TRBD2. Germline CDR1 is SGHNT and CDR2 is YYREEE (reference sequence). This CDR3 spans 15 amino acids. Trimming cost V 3 bases and J 7 bases; bases outside gene matches: 7.

The genes are TRBV25-1 and TRBJ1-2; 7 bases are a match to TRBD1. The junction had 0 bases not matched to a gene; V was cut back by 2 bases and J by 3 bases. The germline V gene encodes CDR1 MGHDK and CDR2 SYGVNS. The length of the CDR3 is 13 residues. The CDR3, as DNA: TGTGCCAGCAGTGAAACAGGGGACTATGGCTACACCTTC. Encoded protein: CASSETGDYGYTF.

The rearrangement uses TRBV7-9 and TRBJ1-1; no definite D call. CDR3 length: 14 amino acids. Trimming left V 4 bases short and J 1 base short, with 10 bases between. Per the germline V gene, CDR1 is SEHNR and CDR2 is FQNEAQ (reference sequence). In nucleotides, the CDR3 is TGTGCCAGCAGCTCTACAGATTCGAACACTGAAGCTTTCTTT. Translating it yields CASSSTDSNTEAFF.

The gene calls are TRBV7-3 and TRBJ2-3; 7 bases are shared with TRBD2. Germline V gene lookup returns CDR1 SGHTA and CDR2 FQGTGA. V was clipped by 5 bases and J by 3 bases; unmatched bases: 8. This CDR3 is built from 15 residues. The CDR3: CASSQAGRVTDTQYF. As DNA, the CDR3 is TGTGCCAGCAGCCAAGCAGGGAGGGTTACAGATACGCAGTATTTT. Full variable domain (remainder filled in from reference TRBV7-3 and TRBJ2-3): GAGVSQTPSNKVTEKGKYVELRCDPISGHTALYWYRQSLGQGPEFLIYFQGTGAADDSGLPNDRFFAVRPEGSVSTLKIQRTERGDSAVYLCASSQAGRVTDTQYFGPGTRLTVL.

V gene TRBV20-1 combines with J gene TRBJ2-1; 10 positions agree with TRBD2. The trim removed 3 bases at V and 9 bases at J, leaving 14 bases unmatched. The CDR3 covers 16 residues. CDR1 is DFQATT, CDR2 SNEGSKA, per germline (reference sequence). This chain's CDR3 is CSASPLAGASAGEQFF. The CDR3 DNA is TGCAGTGCTAGTCCCCTAGCGGGAGCGAGCGCGGGTGAGCAGTTCTTC.

This sequence joins TRBV7-3 and TRBJ2-2; D is possibly TRBD2 (6 bases). The CDR3 is 16 amino acids. V gave up 6 bases and J gave up 0 bases, with 14 bases separating them. CDR1 is SGHTA, CDR2 FQGTGA, per germline. This CDR3 is CASRIAGRTNTGELFF. The CDR3 DNA is TGTGCCAGCAGGATAGCCGGGAGAACGAACACCGGGGAGCTGTTTTTT.

This clone was counted at least ten times. The rearrangement joins TRBV10-3 to TRBJ1-1, with 9 nucleotides matching TRBD1. CDR3 length equals 15 residues. Germline loops: CDR1 ENHRY, CDR2 SYGVKD. The ends lost 6 bases at V and 3 bases at J; junction bases unmatched: 8. The CDR3 DNA reads as TGTGCCATCAGGGGGGACAGGGTGCACGACACTGAAGCTTTCTTT. Amino acid sequence: CAIRGDRVHDTEAFF.

The chain employs TRBV13 and TRBJ1-2; TRBD1 is a possible D gene (6 bases). Per the germline V gene, CDR1 is PRHDT and CDR2 is FYEKMQ (reference sequence). Between the trimmed V and J ends, which lost 5 bases and 0 bases, there was a span of 16 bases. This CDR3 has 16 residues. The CDR3 here is CASSTSDRWSNYGYTF. The CDR3 DNA is TGTGCCAGCAGCACATCAGACAGGTGGTCTAACTATGGCTACACCTTC.

The chain uses TRBV2 and TRBJ2-7; D may be TRBD1 (6 bases). The CDR3 runs 14 residues. Germline CDR1 reads SNHLY; CDR2 reads FYNNEI. Trimming removed 6 bases at V and 3 bases at J, with 15 bases between. The CDR3 here is CASRETGPLYEQYF. CDR3 bases: TGTGCCAGCAGAGAAACAGGGCCCCTCTACGAGCAGTACTTC.

The chain links TRBV6-5 to TRBJ2-1, with a weak D call TRBD2 (5 bases). V gave up 5 bases and J gave up 0 bases, with 11 bases separating them. CDR1 and CDR2 from the germline V gene are MNHEY and SVGAGI. This CDR3 comprises 15 residues. The CDR3 reads CASSRLRASYNEQFF. CDR3 DNA: TGTGCCAGCAGTAGACTACGGGCCTCCTACAATGAGCAGTTCTTC.

J is TRBJ2-2 and V is TRBV7-2; 8 bases line up with TRBD1. J was trimmed by 6 bases and V by 1 base; bases with no gene match: 4. The CDR3 has 15 residues. Germline CDR1 reads SGHTA; CDR2 reads FQGNSA. The CDR3 reads CASSLGYRGAGELFF. CDR3 in DNA: TGTGCCAGCAGCTTAGGGTACAGGGGGGCCGGGGAGCTGTTTTTT.

This clone came up once. This chain uses TRBV19 with TRBJ1-5, with 8 bases fitting TRBD1. The germline gives CDR1 LNHDA, CDR2 SQIVND (reference sequence). There are 14 residues in the CDR3. After removal of 3 bases from V and 7 bases from J, the junction contained 5 bases not matched to a gene. CDR3 residues: CASSMVRGQQPQHF. As DNA, the CDR3 is TGTGCCAGTAGTATGGTCAGGGGGCAACAGCCCCAGCATTTT.

This chain uses TRBV14 with TRBJ1-6; weak D call: TRBD1 (6 bases). Germline-derived CDR1 and CDR2 are SGHDN and FVKESK. This CDR3 has 15 amino acids. Deletions cut 2 bases from V and 5 bases from J, with 10 bases between. CDR3 nucleotide sequence: TGTGCCAGCAGCCAAACCCGGACAGATAATTCACCCCTCCACTTT. Translation gives CASSQTRTDNSPLHF.

This chain uses TRBV2 with TRBJ2-1; TRBD2 matches 8 bases. The CDR3 contains 16 residues. Trimming at V came to 6 bases and at J to 3 bases, leaving 10 bases not matched to a gene. CDR1 and CDR2 from the germline V gene are SNHLY and FYNNEI. The CDR3 coding sequence is TGTGCCAGCAGCCCCCAGGGACTAGGACTCTACAATGAGCAGTTCTTC. Encoded protein: CASSPQGLGLYNEQFF. Together with reference TRBV2 and TRBJ2-1, the CDR3 gives the full variable domain: EPEVTQTPSHQVTQMGQEVILRCVPISNHLYFYWYRQILGQKVEFLVSFYNNEISEKSEIFDDQFSVERPDGSNFTLKIRSTKLEDSAMYFCASSPQGLGLYNEQFFGPGTRLTVL.

The V gene is TRBV18, the J gene TRBJ1-1, with D unresolved. The CDR3 sequence is 13 residues long. The ends were cut back, 8 bases at V and 1 base at J, with 11 bases in the middle. Germline V lookup: CDR1 KGHSH, CDR2 LQKENI. The CDR3 DNA follows: TGTGCCAGCCTACTTTCTTCGAACACTGAAGCTTTCTTT. Amino acids: CASLLSSNTEAFF.

The chain couples TRBV6-2 or TRBV6-3 to TRBJ1-1; 8 nucleotides line up with TRBD1. Losses at the gene ends were 3 bases for V and 4 bases for J; bases not matched to a gene: 4. The CDR3 has 14 residues. Germline V gene sequence: CDR1 MNHEY, CDR2 SVGEGT. The CDR3 reads CASSYWTGSTEAFF. In DNA form, the CDR3 reads TGTGCCAGCAGTTATTGGACAGGGTCCACTGAAGCTTTCTTT.

This chain connects TRBV5-1 to TRBJ2-5; D not certain. V was clipped by 5 bases and J by 1 base, with 3 bases between them. This CDR3 spans 11 amino acids. From germline, CDR1 is SGHRS and CDR2 YFSETQ. The CDR3 nucleotides read TGCGCCAGCAGAGCCCAAGAGACCCAGTACTTC. Its protein product is CASRAQETQYF.

This chain joins TRBV10-3 and TRBJ2-7; possibly TRBD2 for D (6 bases). CDR1 and CDR2 (germline): ENHRY, SYGVKD. The CDR3 sequence is 13 residues long. V was trimmed by 10 bases and J by 3 bases, leaving 16 bases between them. CDR3 sequence: CANRGRLDYEQYF. The CDR3 DNA sequence: TGTGCCAACCGAGGACGACTAGACTACGAGCAGTACTTC.

This chain's CDR3 is CASSLGRTGEQPQHF. The DNA of the CDR3 is TGTGCCAGTAGTTTGGGGCGGACAGGGGAACAGCCCCAGCATTTT. The chain links TRBV19 to TRBJ1-5; 9 positions match TRBD1. The V segment lost 5 bases and the J segment 7 bases; nucleotides outside the gene matches: 9. This CDR3 is built from 15 residues. Germline loops: CDR1 LNHDA, CDR2 SQIVND (reference sequence).

V gene TRBV6-2 or TRBV6-3 combines with J gene TRBJ2-4; 10 bases match TRBD2. Trimming removed 6 bases from V and 1 base from J; junction bases left unmatched: 3. Germline lookup yields CDR1 MNHEY and CDR2 SVGEGT. CDR3 length: 15 residues. Here the CDR3 reads CASSQAGGAKNIQYF. In DNA form, the CDR3 reads TGTGCCAGCAGCCAAGCGGGAGGGGCCAAAAACATTCAGTACTTC.